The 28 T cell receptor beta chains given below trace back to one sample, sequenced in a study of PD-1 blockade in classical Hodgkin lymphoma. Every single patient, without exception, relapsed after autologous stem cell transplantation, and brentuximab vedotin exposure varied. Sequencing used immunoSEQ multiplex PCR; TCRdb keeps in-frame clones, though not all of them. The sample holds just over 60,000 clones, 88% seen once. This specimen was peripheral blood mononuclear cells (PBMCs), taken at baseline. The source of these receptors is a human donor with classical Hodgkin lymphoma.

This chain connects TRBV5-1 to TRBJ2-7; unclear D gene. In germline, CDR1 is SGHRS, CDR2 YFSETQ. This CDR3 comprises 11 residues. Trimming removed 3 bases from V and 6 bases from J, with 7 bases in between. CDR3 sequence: CASSWAGEQYF. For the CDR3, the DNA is TGCGCCAGCAGCTGGGCCGGCGAGCAGTACTTC. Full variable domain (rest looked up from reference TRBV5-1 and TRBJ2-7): KAGVTQTPRYLIKTRGQQVTLSCSPISGHRSVSWYQQTPGQGLQFLFEYFSETQRNKGNFPGRFSGRQFSNSRSEMNVSTLELGDSALYLCASSWAGEQYFGPGTRLTVT.

CDR3 region: CASILPGHNTEAFF. Written as DNA, the CDR3 is TGTGCCTCTATTCTCCCGGGACACAACACTGAAGCTTTCTTT. This chain joins TRBV30 and TRBJ1-1; tentatively, D is TRBD1 (6 bases). Germline loops: CDR1 GTSNPN, CDR2 SVGIG (reference sequence). The ends were cut back, 7 bases at V and 2 bases at J, with 17 bases in the middle. The CDR3 has 14 amino acids.

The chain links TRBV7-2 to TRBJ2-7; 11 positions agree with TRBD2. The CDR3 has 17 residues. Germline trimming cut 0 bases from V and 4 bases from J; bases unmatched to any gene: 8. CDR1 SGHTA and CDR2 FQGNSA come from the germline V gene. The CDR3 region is CASSLAPPSGGTYEQYF. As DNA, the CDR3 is TGTGCCAGCAGCTTAGCGCCGCCTAGCGGGGGGACGTACGAGCAGTACTTC. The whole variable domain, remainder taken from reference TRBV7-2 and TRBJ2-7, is GAGVSQSPSNKVTEKGKDVELRCDPISGHTALYWYRQSLGQGLEFLIYFQGNSAPDKSGLPSDRFSAERTGGSVSTLTIQRTQQEDSAVYLCASSLAPPSGGTYEQYFGPGTRLTVT.

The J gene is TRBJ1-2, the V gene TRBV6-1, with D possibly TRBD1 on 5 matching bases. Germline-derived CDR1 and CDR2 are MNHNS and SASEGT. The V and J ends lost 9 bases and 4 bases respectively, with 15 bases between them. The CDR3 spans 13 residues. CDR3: CASMAGTRYGYTF. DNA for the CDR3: TGTGCCAGTATGGCAGGGACGCGCTATGGCTACACCTTC.

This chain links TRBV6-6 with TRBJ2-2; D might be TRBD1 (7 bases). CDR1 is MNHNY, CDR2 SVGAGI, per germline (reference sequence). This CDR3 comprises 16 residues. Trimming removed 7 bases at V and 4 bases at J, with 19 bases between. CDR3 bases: TGTGCCAGCATCTCAGGGGGGTTGGAAGGCACCGGGGAGCTGTTTTTT. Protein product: CASISGGLEGTGELFF.

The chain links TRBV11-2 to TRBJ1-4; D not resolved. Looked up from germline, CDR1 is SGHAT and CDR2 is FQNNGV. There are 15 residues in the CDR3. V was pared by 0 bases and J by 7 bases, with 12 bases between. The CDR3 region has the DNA TGTGCCAGCAGCTTAGACGGGGTCGGACTTGAAAAACTGTTTTTT. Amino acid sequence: CASSLDGVGLEKLFF.

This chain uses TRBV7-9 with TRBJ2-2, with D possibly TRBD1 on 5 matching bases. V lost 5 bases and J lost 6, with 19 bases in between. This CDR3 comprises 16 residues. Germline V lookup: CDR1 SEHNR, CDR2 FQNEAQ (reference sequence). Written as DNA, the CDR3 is TGTGCCAGCAGCCGGACAACCGGTACCCCAGCCGGGGAGCTGTTTTTT. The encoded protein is CASSRTTGTPAGELFF. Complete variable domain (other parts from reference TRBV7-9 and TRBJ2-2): DTGVSQNPRHKITKRGQNVTFRCDPISEHNRLYWYRQTLGQGPEFLTYFQNEAQLEKSRLLSDRFSAERPKGSFSTLEIQRTEQGDSAMYLCASSRTTGTPAGELFFGEGSRLTVL.

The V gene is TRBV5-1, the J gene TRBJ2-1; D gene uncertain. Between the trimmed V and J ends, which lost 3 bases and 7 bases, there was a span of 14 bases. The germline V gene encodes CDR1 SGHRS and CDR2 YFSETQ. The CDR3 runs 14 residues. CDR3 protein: CASSWARSRNEQFF. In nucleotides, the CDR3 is TGCGCCAGCAGCTGGGCGCGGTCTCGGAATGAGCAGTTCTTC.

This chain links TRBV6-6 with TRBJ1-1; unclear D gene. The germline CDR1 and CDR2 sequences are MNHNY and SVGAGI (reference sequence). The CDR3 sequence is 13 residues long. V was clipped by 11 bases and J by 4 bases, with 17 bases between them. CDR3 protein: CASTPTGTTEAFF. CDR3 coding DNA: TGTGCCTCAACCCCGACGGGAACCACTGAAGCTTTCTTT.

The CDR3 DNA is TGTGCCAGCAGCTTAACCCCCGACAGCTACACTGAAGCTTTCTTT. This gives the protein CASSLTPDSYTEAFF. The chain combines TRBV7-8 with TRBJ1-1; D is perhaps TRBD1 (5 bases). Trimming removed 2 bases from V and 3 bases from J, with 13 bases in between. The germline CDR1 and CDR2 sequences are SGHVS and FQNEAQ. The CDR3 is 15 amino acids. Variable domain in full (rest from reference TRBV7-8 and TRBJ1-1): GAGVSQSPRYKVAKRGQDVALRCDPISGHVSLFWYQQALGQGPEFLTYFQNEAQLDKSGLPSDRFFAERPEGSVSTLKIQRTQQEDSAVYLCASSLTPDSYTEAFFGQGTRLTVV.

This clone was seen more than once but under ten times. CDR3 coding DNA: TGTGCCAGCAGCTTAGTAAGGGTTGAGGACACAGATACGCAGTATTTT. The encoded protein is CASSLVRVEDTDTQYF. The rearrangement uses TRBV7-8 and TRBJ2-3, with D unresolved. From germline, CDR1 is SGHVS and CDR2 FQNEAQ. This CDR3 is built from 16 residues. V was trimmed by 1 base and J by 2 bases, leaving 13 bases between them.

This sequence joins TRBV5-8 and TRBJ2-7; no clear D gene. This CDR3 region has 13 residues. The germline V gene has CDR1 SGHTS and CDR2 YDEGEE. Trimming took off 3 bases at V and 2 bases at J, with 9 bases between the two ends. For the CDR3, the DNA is TGTGCCAGCAGCTGGACGGATACCTACGAGCAGTACTTC. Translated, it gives CASSWTDTYEQYF.

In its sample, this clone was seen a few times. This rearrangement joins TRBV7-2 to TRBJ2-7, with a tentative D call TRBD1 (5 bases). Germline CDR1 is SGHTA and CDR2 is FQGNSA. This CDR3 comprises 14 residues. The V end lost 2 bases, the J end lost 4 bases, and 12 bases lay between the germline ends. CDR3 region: CASSLSDRVYEQYF. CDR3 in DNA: TGTGCCAGCAGCTTATCAGACAGAGTTTACGAGCAGTACTTC.

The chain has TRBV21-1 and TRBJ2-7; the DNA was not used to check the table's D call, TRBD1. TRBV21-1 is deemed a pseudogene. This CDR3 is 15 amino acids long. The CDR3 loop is CASSVRIGILYEQYF. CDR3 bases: TGTGCCAGCAGTGTCAGGATAGGTATACTCTACGAGCAGTACTTC.

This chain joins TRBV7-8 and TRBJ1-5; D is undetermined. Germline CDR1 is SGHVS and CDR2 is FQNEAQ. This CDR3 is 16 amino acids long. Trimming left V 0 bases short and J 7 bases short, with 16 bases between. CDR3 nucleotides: TGTGCCAGCAGCTTAGCTAGGTTGGGCCGCCGGCAGCCCCAGCATTTT. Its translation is CASSLARLGRRQPQHF.

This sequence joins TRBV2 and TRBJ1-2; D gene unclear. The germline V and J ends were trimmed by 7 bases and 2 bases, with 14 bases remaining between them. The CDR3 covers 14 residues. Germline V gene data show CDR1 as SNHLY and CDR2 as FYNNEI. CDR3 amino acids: CASTAIGLNYGYTF. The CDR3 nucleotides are TGTGCCAGCACCGCAATCGGACTGAACTATGGCTACACCTTC.

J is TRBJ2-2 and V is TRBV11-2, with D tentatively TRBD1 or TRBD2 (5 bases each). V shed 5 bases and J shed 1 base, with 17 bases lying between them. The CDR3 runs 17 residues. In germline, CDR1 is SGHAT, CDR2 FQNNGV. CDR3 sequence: CASSPDRGAMNTGELFF. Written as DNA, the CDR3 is TGTGCCAGCAGCCCCGATAGAGGGGCCATGAACACCGGGGAGCTGTTTTTT. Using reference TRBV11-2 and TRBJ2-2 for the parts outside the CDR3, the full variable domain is EAGVAQSPRYKIIEKRQSVAFWCNPISGHATLYWYQQILGQGPKLLIQFQNNGVVDDSQLPKDRFSAERLKGVDSTLKIQPAKLEDSAVYLCASSPDRGAMNTGELFFGEGSRLTVL.

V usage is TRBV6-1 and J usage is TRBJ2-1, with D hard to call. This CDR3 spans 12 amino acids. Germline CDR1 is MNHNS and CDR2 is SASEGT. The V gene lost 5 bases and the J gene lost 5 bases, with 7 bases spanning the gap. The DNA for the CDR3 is TGTGCCAGCAGTCAGCCTGACAATGAGCAGTTCTTC. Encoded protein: CASSQPDNEQFF.

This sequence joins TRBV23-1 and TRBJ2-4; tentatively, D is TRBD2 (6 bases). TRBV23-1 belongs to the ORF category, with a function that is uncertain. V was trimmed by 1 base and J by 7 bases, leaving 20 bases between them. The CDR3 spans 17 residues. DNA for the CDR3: TGCGCCAGCAGTCAATTAAACAGTCCCTATGGAGGGAACATTCAGTACTTC. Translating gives CASSQLNSPYGGNIQYF.

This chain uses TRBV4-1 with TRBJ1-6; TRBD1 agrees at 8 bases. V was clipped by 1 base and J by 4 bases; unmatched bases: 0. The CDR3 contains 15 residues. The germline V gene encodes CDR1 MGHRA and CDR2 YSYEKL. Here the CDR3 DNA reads TGCGCCAGCAGCCAAGGGACAGGGTATAATTCACCCCTCCACTTT. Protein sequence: CASSQGTGYNSPLHF.

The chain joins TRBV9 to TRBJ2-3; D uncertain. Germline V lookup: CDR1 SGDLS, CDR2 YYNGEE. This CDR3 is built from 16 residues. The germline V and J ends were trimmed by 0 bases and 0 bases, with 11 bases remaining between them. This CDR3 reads CASSVVTGYSTDTQYF. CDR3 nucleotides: TGTGCCAGCAGCGTAGTAACGGGTTATAGCACAGATACGCAGTATTTT.

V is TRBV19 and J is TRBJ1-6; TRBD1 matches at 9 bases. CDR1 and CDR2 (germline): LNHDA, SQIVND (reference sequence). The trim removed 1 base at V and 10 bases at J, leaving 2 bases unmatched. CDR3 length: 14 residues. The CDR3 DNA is TGTGCCAGTAGTATAGGACAGGGGGTGTCACCCCTCCACTTT. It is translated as CASSIGQGVSPLHF.

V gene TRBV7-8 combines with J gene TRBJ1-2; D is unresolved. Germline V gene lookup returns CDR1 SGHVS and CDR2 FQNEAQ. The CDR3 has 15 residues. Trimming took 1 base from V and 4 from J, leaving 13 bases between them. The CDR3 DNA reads TGTGCCAGCAGCTTAGGGGTGCGGGTCCGCTATGGCTACACCTTC. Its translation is CASSLGVRVRYGYTF.

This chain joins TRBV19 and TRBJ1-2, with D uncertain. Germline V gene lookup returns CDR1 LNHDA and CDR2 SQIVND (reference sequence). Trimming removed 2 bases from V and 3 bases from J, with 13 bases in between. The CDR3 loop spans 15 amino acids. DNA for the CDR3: TGTGCCAGTAGTATAAGCAGAAGGGTGGACTATGGCTACACCTTC. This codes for CASSISRRVDYGYTF.

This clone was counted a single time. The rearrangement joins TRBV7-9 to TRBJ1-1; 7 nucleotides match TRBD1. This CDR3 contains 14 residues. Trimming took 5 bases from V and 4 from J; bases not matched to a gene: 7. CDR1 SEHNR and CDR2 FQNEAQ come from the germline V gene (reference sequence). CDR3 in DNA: TGTGCCAGCAGCCCAGGGGGGAGGAGCACTGAAGCTTTCTTT. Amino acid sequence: CASSPGGRSTEAFF. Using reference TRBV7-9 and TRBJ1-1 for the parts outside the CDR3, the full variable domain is DTGVSQNPRHKITKRGQNVTFRCDPISEHNRLYWYRQTLGQGPEFLTYFQNEAQLEKSRLLSDRFSAERPKGSFSTLEIQRTEQGDSAMYLCASSPGGRSTEAFFGQGTRLTVV.

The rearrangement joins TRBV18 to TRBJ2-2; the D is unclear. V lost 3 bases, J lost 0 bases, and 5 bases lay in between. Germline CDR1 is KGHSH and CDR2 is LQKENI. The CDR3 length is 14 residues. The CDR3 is CASSPVANTGELFF. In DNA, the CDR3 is TGTGCCAGCTCACCGGTGGCGAACACCGGGGAGCTGTTTTTT.

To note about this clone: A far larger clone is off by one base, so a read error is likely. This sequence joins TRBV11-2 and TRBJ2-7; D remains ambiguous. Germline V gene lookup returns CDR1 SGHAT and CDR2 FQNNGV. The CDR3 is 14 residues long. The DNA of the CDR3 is TGTGCCAGCAGCCAAGATACAGTCCCCTACCAGCAGTACTTC. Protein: CASSQDTVPYQQYF.

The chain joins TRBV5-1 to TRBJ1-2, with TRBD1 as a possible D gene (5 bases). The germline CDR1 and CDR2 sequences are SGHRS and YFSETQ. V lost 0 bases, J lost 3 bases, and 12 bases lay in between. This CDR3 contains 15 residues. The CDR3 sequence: CASSLDSPGDYGYTF. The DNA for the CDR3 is TGCGCCAGCAGCTTGGACAGCCCGGGGGACTATGGCTACACCTTC. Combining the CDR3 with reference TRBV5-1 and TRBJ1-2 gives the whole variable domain KAGVTQTPRYLIKTRGQQVTLSCSPISGHRSVSWYQQTPGQGLQFLFEYFSETQRNKGNFPGRFSGRQFSNSRSEMNVSTLELGDSALYLCASSLDSPGDYGYTFGSGTRLTVV.